Reported below is one TCR beta chain. Its specificity is unknown. At one end, the junction sequence differs from germline, possibly due to a read error. The data were taken from a study of blood T cells in healthy people across ages. General study results and limits: Aged donors had fewer naive CD4+ cells and lower diversity than long-lived donors.

CDR3 size: 15 residues. The germline V gene has CDR1 SGHAT and CDR2 FQDESV (reference sequence). The authors ran a second PCR of about 6 to 11 cycles using a sample-barcoded 5' primer and a J-beta primer mix. TCRdb used MiXCR to reprocess the 5' RACE reads, holding one entry per CDR3 protein. The table shows about 1.6 million distinct CDR3 sequences, with about 35% occurring only once. Caucasian, healthy and from Russia, the donors were aged between about 6 and 100. Material: blood. This receptor was taken from a woman in her 30s in good health. The gene calls are TRBV11-1 and TRBJ1-1; 8 bases line up with TRBD1. DNA for the CDR3: TGTGCCGGCAGCTCGTATGACAGGGGGAACACTGAAGCTTTCTTT. Translating it yields CAGSSYDRGNTEAFF.